The subject of this entry is one T cell receptor beta chain. Source study methods: Estimated nucleated cell counts came from reference gene primer amplification. Assay: immunoSEQ multiplex PCR; the TCRdb copy retains only in-frame clones and omits some. The V and J calls and clone size are taken from that table; D and trimming were inferred from the DNA. The profile shows 85,000 to 100,000 clones, 75% to 95% of them singletons. This sample was included in a study of blood T cell repertoires in COVID-19. Study context: Samples taken during acute and convalescent COVID-19 were collected in the United States, Italy and Spain. T cells, B-cell-depleted T cells, or PBMCs provided the cDNA or gDNA that served as material.

Germline V lookup: CDR1 MNHEY, CDR2 SMNVEV (reference sequence). This CDR3 spans 12 amino acids. Trimming pared 5 bases from V and 11 bases from J, leaving 15 bases between. The chain couples TRBV27 to TRBJ1-1; no clear D gene. This clonotype was sampled from a man in his fifties or sixties with acute or convalescent COVID-19. The sample comprised peripheral blood. DNA of the CDR3: TGTGCCAGCAGTGGACTCGGTCACATGGCTTTCTTT. This encodes CASSGLGHMAFF.